These 16 T cell receptor beta chains share one sample of origin, sequenced in a study of blood T cell repertoires in COVID-19. Using immunoSEQ multiplex PCR, the repertoire was profiled, and TCRdb retains in-frame clones only, with some absent. The top ten hold less than 3% of the sample, which has about 280,000 clones, approximately 90% seen once. Input material: peripheral blood. Receptors were obtained from a woman aged 25 to 39 with active or convalescent COVID-19.

DNA of the CDR3: TGCGCCAGCAGCCCTCAAGAGGGATCCTACAATGAGCAGTTCTTC. It codes for CASSPQEGSYNEQFF. The V and J genes are TRBV4-3 and TRBJ2-1, with TRBD2 as a possible D gene (5 bases). Germline V gives CDR1 LGHNA, CDR2 YSLEER. The CDR3 length is 15 residues. Trimming took 4 bases from V and 1 from J, leaving 11 bases between them.

The V call is TRBV9, the J call TRBJ1-2, with D unclear. Germline V gives CDR1 SGDLS, CDR2 YYNGEE. Trimming took 4 bases from V and 8 from J, leaving 6 bases between them. The CDR3 covers 10 residues. The CDR3 loop is CASSTGGYTF. For the CDR3, the DNA is TGTGCCAGCAGCACCGGGGGCTACACCTTC.

The genes are TRBV6-6 and TRBJ2-3, with D perhaps TRBD2 (6 bases). V dropped 8 bases and J dropped 0 bases, with 12 bases sitting between them. CDR1 and CDR2 (germline): MNHNY, SVGAGI (reference sequence). The CDR3 runs to 14 residues. Here the CDR3 DNA reads TGTGCCAGCCACCGGGAGTTTAGCACAGATACGCAGTATTTT. Amino acid sequence: CASHREFSTDTQYF.

This chain joins TRBV6-2 or TRBV6-3 and TRBJ2-1; 7 bases match TRBD1. In germline, CDR1 is MNHEY, CDR2 SVGEGT. The CDR3 sequence is 14 residues long. J gave up 4 bases and V 4 bases, and 4 bases lay outside the gene matches. CDR3 coding DNA: TGTGCCAGCAGTTCGGGACAGCTTTACAATGAGCAGTTCTTC. It is translated as CASSSGQLYNEQFF.

The chain couples TRBV6-2 or TRBV6-3 to TRBJ1-5; tentatively, D is TRBD1 (6 bases). This CDR3 is 14 amino acids long. Trimming left V 3 bases short and J 7 bases short, with 13 bases between. Looked up from germline, CDR1 is MNHEY and CDR2 is SVGEGT. Here the CDR3 reads CASSYSGGGQPQHF. The CDR3 DNA is TGTGCCAGCAGTTATTCGGGAGGGGGGCAGCCCCAGCATTTT.

The chain joins TRBV5-5 to TRBJ1-1; the D is unclear. Germline V lookup: CDR1 SGHKS, CDR2 YYEKEE (reference sequence). This CDR3 spans 15 amino acids. The V gene lost 3 bases and the J gene lost 5 bases, with 17 bases spanning the gap. In nucleotides, the CDR3 is TGTGCCAGCAGCTCCAGCTCGGCGACAAGGACTGAAGCTTTCTTT. Residues: CASSSSSATRTEAFF.

The chain carries TRBV2 and TRBJ2-1; TRBD2 matches 7 bases. Germline-derived CDR1 and CDR2 are SNHLY and FYNNEI. J gave up 12 bases and V 6 bases, and 8 bases lay outside the gene matches. The CDR3 is 12 amino acids. CDR3: CASRLLADSQFF. DNA of the CDR3: TGTGCCAGCAGACTCCTAGCGGACTCGCAGTTCTTC.

The chain combines TRBV4-3 with TRBJ2-5; TRBD2 agrees at 8 bases. The germline CDR1 and CDR2 sequences are LGHNA and YSLEER. The J segment lost 1 base and the V segment lost 0 bases, leaving 7 bases of the junction unmatched. This CDR3 contains 17 residues. CDR3 sequence: CASSQDSGGGFQETQYF. CDR3 nucleotides: TGCGCCAGCAGCCAAGATTCGGGCGGGGGGTTCCAAGAGACCCAGTACTTC.

The genes are TRBV7-3 and TRBJ2-5; a weak D match, TRBD2 (6 bases). V dropped 2 bases and J dropped 4 bases, with 8 bases sitting between them. The CDR3 contains 13 residues. Germline V gives CDR1 SGHTA, CDR2 FQGTGA. The CDR3 DNA reads TGTGCCAGCAGCTTAGACGGGGGAGAGACCCAGTACTTC. This gives the protein CASSLDGGETQYF.

This chain uses TRBV6-2 or TRBV6-3 with TRBJ1-2; the match to TRBD1 covers 8 bases. Trimming removed 2 bases from V and 4 bases from J; junction bases left unmatched: 3. This CDR3 comprises 14 residues. The germline V gene has CDR1 MNHEY and CDR2 SVGEGT. The DNA of the CDR3 is TGTGCCAGCAGTTACCCGGGACAGGTCTATGGCTACACCTTC. Translating it yields CASSYPGQVYGYTF.

The chain links TRBV7-3 to TRBJ2-2; D is perhaps TRBD2 (6 bases). From germline, CDR1 is SGHTA and CDR2 FQGTGA. This CDR3 comprises 14 residues. The ends were cut back, 2 bases at V and 4 bases at J, with 8 bases in the middle. Here the CDR3 DNA reads TGTGCCAGCAGCTTACACGGGGGCACCGGGGAGCTGTTTTTT. Translated: CASSLHGGTGELFF.

The chain links TRBV10-3 to TRBJ2-3, with 12 bases identical to TRBD2. Germline CDR1 reads ENHRY; CDR2 reads SYGVKD. V trimming: 6 bases; J trimming: 3 bases; junction bases outside the gene matches: 4. The length of the CDR3 is 15 residues. CDR3 region: CAIRETSGGTDTQYF. CDR3 coding DNA: TGTGCCATCAGGGAGACTAGCGGGGGTACAGATACGCAGTATTTT.

The rearrangement joins TRBV19 to TRBJ2-3; 9 nucleotides agree with TRBD1. V shed 0 bases and J 2 bases; nucleotides not matched to a gene: 12. In germline, CDR1 is LNHDA, CDR2 SQIVND (reference sequence). The CDR3 runs 19 residues. The CDR3, as DNA: TGTGCCAGTAGTATAGAGGGGACAGGGTGGGTCACCACCACAGATACGCAGTATTTT. It translates to CASSIEGTGWVTTTDTQYF.

This sequence joins TRBV5-6 and TRBJ2-4, with TRBD1 as a possible D gene (5 bases). CDR1 and CDR2 (germline): SGHDT, YYEEEE. The CDR3 runs to 14 residues. V lost 5 bases to trimming and J lost 9 bases, with 18 bases between them. The CDR3 region has the DNA TGTGCCAGCAGTCGTCACAGGCGCGGCACCATTCAGTACTTC. It is translated as CASSRHRRGTIQYF.

The chain combines TRBV9 with TRBJ1-1, with D maybe TRBD1 (5 bases). Germline V gene lookup returns CDR1 SGDLS and CDR2 YYNGEE. The CDR3 runs 13 residues. The V end was cut by 0 bases, the J end by 6 bases, with 9 bases between. The CDR3 here is CASSVGRASEAFF. The CDR3 DNA sequence: TGTGCCAGCAGCGTAGGCAGGGCCTCTGAAGCTTTCTTT.

The genes are TRBV13 and TRBJ1-6; no definite D call. CDR1 and CDR2 (germline): PRHDT, FYEKMQ (reference sequence). V lost 3 bases, J lost 0 bases, and 9 bases lay in between. The CDR3 runs 16 residues. The CDR3 coding sequence is TGTGCCAGCAGCTTTGGCACAAGCTCCTATAATTCACCCCTCCACTTT. Encoded protein: CASSFGTSSYNSPLHF.